What follows are 8 T cell receptor beta chains derived from one specimen sequenced in a study of T-cell reconstitution after alpha-beta-depleted transplantation in children. Unique molecular identifiers were incorporated during preparation of the TCRbeta library. TCRdb re-analysed the PCR reads in MiXCR, keeping a single row per CDR3 protein. The table lists around 250,000 distinct CDR3 sequences, 9.9% of them singletons. Here the sequenced sample was PBMCs from the stem cell graft donor, taken from the stem cell graft. Receptors originate from a human donor who donated a stem cell graft to a child with SCID.

The rearrangement joins TRBV10-3 to TRBJ2-7; possible D gene TRBD1, 7 bases. The V end lost 4 bases, the J end lost 1 base, and 14 bases lay between the germline ends. The CDR3 covers 15 residues. Germline V gives CDR1 ENHRY, CDR2 SYGVKD. CDR3 DNA sequence: TGTGCCATCAGTGTATCGTCAGGGGGGTCCTACGAGCAGTACTTC. It codes for CAISVSSGGSYEQYF.

As regards this clonotype: A read error may explain this, as a much larger clone is one base away. The V gene is TRBV15, the J gene TRBJ2-7, with a possible D match to TRBD1 (5 bases). Germline V gene lookup returns CDR1 LNHNV and CDR2 YYDKDF (reference sequence). This CDR3 contains 11 residues. The V end lost 5 bases, the J end lost 4 bases, and 6 bases lay between the germline ends. The CDR3 region is CATSQGYEQYF. CDR3 DNA: TGTGCCACCAGCCAGGGTTACGAGCAGTACTTC.

This clonotype was detected a few times. This sequence joins TRBV12-3 or TRBV12-4 and TRBJ2-1; D not resolved. The CDR3 has 14 amino acids. The V gene lost 1 base and the J gene lost 7 bases, with 11 bases spanning the gap. In DNA, the CDR3 is TGTGCCAGCAGTTTAGACCGGACCACGAATGAGCAGTTCTTC. The encoded protein is CASSLDRTTNEQFF.

This clonotype has just a few counts. The rearrangement links TRBV5-1 to TRBJ1-2; D perhaps matches TRBD1 (6 bases). Germline V gene sequence: CDR1 SGHRS, CDR2 YFSETQ. The CDR3 sequence is 14 residues long. Deletions cut 0 bases from V and 7 bases from J, with 13 bases between. The CDR3 coding sequence is TGCGCCAGCAGCTTGGGACAGGTTAAGGTTGGCTACACCTTC. This sequence encodes CASSLGQVKVGYTF.

The gene calls are TRBV29-1 and TRBJ2-7; TRBD1 matches at 7 bases. The V and J ends lost 8 bases and 5 bases, in that order; junction bases with no gene match: 12. From germline, CDR1 is SQVTM and CDR2 ANQGSEA. The CDR3 covers 13 residues. CDR3 nucleotides: TGCAGCCCAAGACAGGGCTTACACCACGAGCAGTACTTC. Its translation: CSPRQGLHHEQYF.

The chain links TRBV19 to TRBJ1-4; TRBD1 matches 7 bases. The V gene end was trimmed by 7 bases and the J gene end by 10 bases; junction bases not matched to a gene: 12. Germline CDR1 reads LNHDA; CDR2 reads SQIVND (reference sequence). The CDR3 length is 14 residues. The CDR3 DNA reads as TGTGCCAGTAACCCCGGACAGGTTTATGGAAAACTGTTTTTT. Residues: CASNPGQVYGKLFF.

This clonotype was seen a handful of times. This sequence joins TRBV7-9 and TRBJ2-5; TRBD2 might be the D (5 bases). The CDR3 extends over 14 amino acids. V lost 3 bases, J lost 6 bases, and 14 bases lay in between. Per the germline V gene, CDR1 is SEHNR and CDR2 is FQNEAQ (reference sequence). The CDR3 bases are TGTGCCAGCAGCTTTCATCCGGAGGCGAAGACCCAGTACTTC. Protein product: CASSFHPEAKTQYF. The full variable domain, in which reference TRBV7-9 and TRBJ2-5 provide the parts outside the CDR3, is DTGVSQNPRHKITKRGQNVTFRCDPISEHNRLYWYRQTLGQGPEFLTYFQNEAQLEKSRLLSDRFSAERPKGSFSTLEIQRTEQGDSAMYLCASSFHPEAKTQYFGPGTRLLVL.

This clonotype has just a few counts. The V gene is TRBV19, the J gene TRBJ1-1; no clear D. Trimming pared 0 bases from V and 1 base from J, leaving 9 bases between. CDR1 is LNHDA, CDR2 SQIVND, per germline (reference sequence). The CDR3 consists of 15 residues. Here the CDR3 reads CASSIENNPNTEAFF. The CDR3 DNA reads as TGTGCCAGTAGTATAGAAAACAATCCGAACACTGAAGCTTTCTTT.